This entry lists 21 T cell receptor beta chains sequenced from one sample in a study of blood T cell repertoires in COVID-19. Sequencing was performed with immunoSEQ multiplex PCR; in TCRdb, only in-frame clones are kept and a portion is missing. This table has some 380,000 clones, roughly 86% appearing once. Sequencing was done on a sample of peripheral blood. These receptors were obtained from a human donor with acute or convalescent COVID-19. The donor label of this sample is uncertain.

The chain links TRBV3-1 (or the pseudogene TRBV3-2) to TRBJ1-1, with 7 bases that match TRBD1. CDR3 size: 12 residues. Per germline, CDR1 LGHDT and CDR2 YNNKEL (reference sequence). The ends lost 3 bases at V and 8 bases at J; junction bases unmatched: 3. For the CDR3, the DNA is TGTGCCAGCAGCCAGGGACAGTTAGAAGCTTTCTTT. As protein: CASSQGQLEAFF.

The V and J genes are TRBV28 and TRBJ1-1; D ambiguous. Germline CDR1 reads MDHEN; CDR2 reads SYDVKM. V gave up 7 bases and J gave up 1 base, with 13 bases separating them. CDR3 size: 14 residues. The CDR3 bases are TGTGCCAGCAAGATCGGAGACGGGAACACTGAAGCTTTCTTT. Its protein product is CASKIGDGNTEAFF.

On this clone: The sample contains more than one DNA sequence encoding this CDR3. V is TRBV2 and J is TRBJ1-5; D unclear. The CDR3 covers 14 residues. The germline CDR1 and CDR2 sequences are SNHLY and FYNNEI. The V end was cut by 7 bases, the J end by 0 bases, with 10 bases between. CDR3 residues: CASTRRNSNQPQHF. The CDR3 DNA reads as TGTGCCAGCACGAGGCGGAATAGCAATCAGCCCCAGCATTTT.

This sequence joins TRBV13 and TRBJ1-1; a possible D gene is TRBD1 (6 bases). This CDR3 spans 18 amino acids. The V and J ends lost 2 bases and 2 bases respectively, with 21 bases between them. Germline lookup yields CDR1 PRHDT and CDR2 FYEKMQ (reference sequence). CDR3 residues: CASSLLRGAGGSNTEAFF. The CDR3 DNA reads as TGTGCCAGCAGCTTACTCCGGGGGGCTGGTGGATCTAACACTGAAGCTTTCTTT. The full variable domain, rest sourced from reference TRBV13 and TRBJ1-1, is AAGVIQSPRHLIKEKRETATLKCYPIPRHDTVYWYQQGPGQDPQFLISFYEKMQSDKGSIPDRFSAQQFSDYHSELNMSSLELGDSALYFCASSLLRGAGGSNTEAFFGQGTRLTVV.

Concerning this clone: One junction end disagrees with the germline gene, perhaps due to a read error. V usage is TRBV5-8 and J usage is TRBJ1-2; a weak D match, TRBD1 (5 bases). Germline CDR1 SGHTS, CDR2 YDEGEE. This CDR3 has 12 residues. The CDR3 loop is CASSLKGRRTSF. Written as DNA, the CDR3 is TGTGCCAGCAGCTTGAAGGGGCGGCGAACCTCCTTC.

This clone came up a few times. This rearrangement joins TRBV18 to TRBJ2-7; 9 positions agree with TRBD1. Germline assignment: CDR1 KGHSH and CDR2 LQKENI. V dropped 1 base and J dropped 6; count of bases not matched to a gene: 4. The CDR3 loop spans 14 amino acids. CDR3 protein: CASSPLGQGSEQYF. CDR3 coding DNA: TGTGCCAGCTCACCACTCGGACAGGGGTCCGAGCAGTACTTC.

To note about this clone: Other DNA sequences in this specimen translate into the identical CDR3. The rearrangement joins TRBV11-2 to TRBJ1-1, with TRBD1 as a possible D gene (6 bases). The germline CDR1 and CDR2 sequences are SGHAT and FQNNGV. V gave up 1 base and J gave up 2 bases, with 8 bases separating them. The CDR3 spans 14 residues. The CDR3 bases are TGTGCCAGCAGCTTAGGGGGGCTCAACACTGAAGCTTTCTTT. This gives the protein CASSLGGLNTEAFF.

The chain joins TRBV15 to TRBJ1-5, with a weak D call TRBD1 (6 bases). The CDR3 contains 14 residues. Germline V CDR1 and CDR2: LNHNV, YYDKDF (reference sequence). Trimming took 4 bases from V and 7 from J, leaving 14 bases between them. CDR3 loop: CATSTKAGVQPQHF. DNA for the CDR3: TGTGCCACCAGCACAAAGGCAGGGGTCCAGCCCCAGCATTTT.

V gene TRBV2 combines with J gene TRBJ2-7, with no clear D. V was shortened by 8 bases and J by 2 bases, with 10 bases between the two germline ends. CDR1 and CDR2 (germline): SNHLY, FYNNEI. The CDR3 extends over 12 amino acids. DNA of the CDR3: TGTGCCAGCTTACTTTCTCCCTACGAGCAGTACTTC. Its protein product is CASLLSPYEQYF.

The DNA of the CDR3 is TGTGCCAGCAGCTTGGAAGGGACTAGCAAGTACAATGAGCAGTTCTTC. This sequence encodes CASSLEGTSKYNEQFF. The chain carries TRBV5-6 and TRBJ2-1; the match to TRBD2 covers 9 bases. CDR1 is SGHDT and CDR2 is YYEEEE in the germline V gene. The CDR3 runs 16 residues. Losses at the gene ends were 0 bases for V and 4 bases for J; bases not matched to a gene: 5.

V usage is TRBV7-8 and J usage is TRBJ2-7, with a tentative D call TRBD1 (5 bases). CDR1 is SGHVS and CDR2 is FQNEAQ in the germline V gene. CDR3 length: 15 residues. Trimming shortened V by 1 base and J by 2 bases, and 12 bases separated the two germline ends. The CDR3 region has the DNA TGTGCCAGCAGCTTAGGGCCCAGGGAAGCCTACGAGCAGTACTTC. It yields the protein CASSLGPREAYEQYF.

The chain carries TRBV28 and TRBJ1-6, with D perhaps TRBD1 (5 bases). CDR3 length: 15 residues. Germline V lookup: CDR1 MDHEN, CDR2 SYDVKM. Deletions cut 5 bases from V and 10 bases from J, with 18 bases between. The CDR3 here is CASSPPGQGGSPLHF. DNA of the CDR3: TGTGCCAGCAGTCCCCCCGGGCAGGGAGGATCACCCCTCCACTTT.

This rearrangement joins TRBV9 to TRBJ2-5; 9 bases map to TRBD2. CDR1 and CDR2 from the germline V gene are SGDLS and YYNGEE. The CDR3 consists of 15 residues. V dropped 0 bases and J dropped 5; count of bases not matched to a gene: 5. The CDR3 is CASSVVAGGGETQYF. In DNA, the CDR3 is TGTGCCAGCAGCGTAGTCGCGGGGGGGGGCGAGACCCAGTACTTC.

The chain recombines TRBV11-2 with TRBJ1-1; 7 bases are shared with TRBD1. CDR3 length equals 14 residues. Germline values: CDR1 SGHAT, CDR2 FQNNGV. The ends lost 4 bases at V and 3 bases at J; junction bases unmatched: 5. CDR3 region: CASSSRQGHTEAFF. In DNA, the CDR3 is TGTGCCAGCAGCTCACGACAGGGTCACACTGAAGCTTTCTTT.

This chain connects TRBV5-8 to TRBJ1-2; TRBD1 might be the D (6 bases). Germline-derived CDR1 and CDR2 are SGHTS and YDEGEE. The CDR3 consists of 15 residues. V was clipped by 4 bases and J by 7 bases, with 20 bases between them. CDR3 residues: CASSEDPGEMGGYTF. The CDR3 bases are TGTGCCAGCAGCGAAGACCCAGGGGAGATGGGTGGCTACACCTTC. The full variable domain, completed using reference TRBV5-8 and TRBJ1-2, is EAGVTQSPTHLIKTRGQQATLRCSPISGHTSVYWYQQALGLGLQFLLWYDEGEERNRGNFPPRFSGRQFPNYSSELNVNALELEDSALYLCASSEDPGEMGGYTFGSGTRLTVV.

This chain connects TRBV18 to TRBJ1-1; the match to TRBD1 covers 8 bases. Germline V gene data show CDR1 as KGHSH and CDR2 as LQKENI. The CDR3 totals 15 residues. With V trimmed by 8 bases and J by 1 base, 9 bases remained unmatched. The CDR3 is CASLGQGQTNTEAFF. As DNA, the CDR3 is TGTGCCAGCCTCGGACAGGGACAGACGAACACTGAAGCTTTCTTT. The variable domain in full, with the rest retrieved from reference TRBV18 and TRBJ1-1, is NAGVMQNPRHLVRRRGQEARLRCSPMKGHSHVYWYRQLPEEGLKFMVYLQKENIIDESGMPKERFSAEFPKEGPSILRIQQVVRGDSAAYFCASLGQGQTNTEAFFGQGTRLTVV.

This clone has only one observation. The chain links TRBV18 to TRBJ1-1, with D possibly being TRBD1 (6 bases). This CDR3 spans 16 amino acids. The germline V gene has CDR1 KGHSH and CDR2 LQKENI. The V end lost 3 bases, the J end lost 2 bases, and 16 bases lay between the germline ends. CDR3 DNA sequence: TGTGCCAGCTCACCTGACTATGGGGACATCAACACTGAAGCTTTCTTT. Protein product: CASSPDYGDINTEAFF. The variable domain in full, with the rest retrieved from reference TRBV18 and TRBJ1-1, is NAGVMQNPRHLVRRRGQEARLRCSPMKGHSHVYWYRQLPEEGLKFMVYLQKENIIDESGMPKERFSAEFPKEGPSILRIQQVVRGDSAAYFCASSPDYGDINTEAFFGQGTRLTVV.

The chain combines TRBV16 with TRBJ2-1; 10 bases are a match to TRBD2. V shed 4 bases, J shed 5 bases, and the junction held 11 bases outside the gene matches. The CDR3 loop spans 17 amino acids. From germline, CDR1 is KGHSY and CDR2 FQNENV. The CDR3 here is CASSRWVLAGENNEQFF. CDR3 DNA: TGTGCCAGCAGCCGATGGGTTCTAGCGGGAGAAAACAATGAGCAGTTCTTC.

This chain joins TRBV7-9 and TRBJ1-1; D perhaps matches TRBD1 (6 bases). The CDR3 length is 14 residues. Germline-derived CDR1 and CDR2 are SEHNR and FQNEAQ (reference sequence). V dropped 4 bases and J dropped 5 bases, with 14 bases sitting between them. The CDR3 region is CASSSPRGGTEAFF. CDR3 bases: TGTGCCAGCAGCTCCCCCAGGGGTGGAACTGAAGCTTTCTTT.

This clone was detected a few times. The sample has other DNA sequences that encode this CDR3 too. The chain employs TRBV6-1 and TRBJ1-3; D is unclear. The V gene's germline CDR1 is MNHNS and CDR2 SASEGT. V dropped 3 bases and J dropped 0 bases, with 6 bases sitting between them. The CDR3 runs to 14 residues. CDR3 sequence: CASSEGGSGNTIYF. In nucleotides, the CDR3 is TGTGCCAGCAGTGAGGGAGGCTCTGGAAACACCATATATTTT.

This clone was observed a single time. Other nucleotide sequences in the sample specify the same CDR3. The V and J genes are TRBV5-1 and TRBJ2-7; D might be TRBD1 (6 bases). Germline V gene data show CDR1 as SGHRS and CDR2 as YFSETQ. This CDR3 comprises 15 residues. The ends were cut back, 4 bases at V and 4 bases at J, with 18 bases in the middle. The CDR3 is CASSLGDRGGYEQYF. The CDR3 nucleotides are TGCGCCAGCAGCCTCGGAGACCGAGGGGGATACGAGCAGTACTTC.